Reported below is one T cell receptor (beta chain). The data were produced by immunoSEQ multiplex PCR, yet TCRdb's version contains in-frame clones alone and is incomplete. The sample gives roughly 330,000 clones, about 89% of which show up once; about 5.7% is in the top ten. These data belong to a study of blood T cell repertoires in COVID-19. For the study at large: Sites in the United States, Italy and Spain provided acute and convalescent COVID-19 samples.

The CDR3 is made up of 18 amino acids. V lost 5 bases to trimming and J lost 4 bases; unmatched junction nucleotides: 12. Germline CDR1 is SGHAT and CDR2 is FQNNGV. Everyone who took part was about 18 to 90 years old, and they came from 20 to 25 US areas. The TCR was taken from a woman aged 25 to 45 who had recovered from COVID-19. The chain uses TRBV11-2 and TRBJ1-5; 12 bases match TRBD1. The sequencing sample was made of PBMCs or T cells enriched from blood (not recorded which). CDR3 sequence (DNA): TGTGCCAGCAGCCTTCTTAGTGGGACAGGGGGCCTTAATCAGCCCCAGCATTTT. Its translation: CASSLLSGTGGLNQPQHF.